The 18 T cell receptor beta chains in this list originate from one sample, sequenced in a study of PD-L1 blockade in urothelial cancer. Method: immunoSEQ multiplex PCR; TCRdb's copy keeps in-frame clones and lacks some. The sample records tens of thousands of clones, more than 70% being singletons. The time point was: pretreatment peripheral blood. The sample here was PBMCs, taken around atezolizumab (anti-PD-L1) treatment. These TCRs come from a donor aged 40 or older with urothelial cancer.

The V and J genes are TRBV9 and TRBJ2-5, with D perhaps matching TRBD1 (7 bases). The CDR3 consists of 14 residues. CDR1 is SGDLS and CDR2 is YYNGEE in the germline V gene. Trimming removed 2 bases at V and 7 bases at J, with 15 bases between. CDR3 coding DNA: TGTGCCAGCAGCGTGCAGGGGGAGGTCGGGACCCAGTACTTC. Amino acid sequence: CASSVQGEVGTQYF.

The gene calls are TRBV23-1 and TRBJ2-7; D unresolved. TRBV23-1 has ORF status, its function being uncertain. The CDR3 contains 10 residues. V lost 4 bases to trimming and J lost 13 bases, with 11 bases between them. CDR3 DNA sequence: TGCGCCAGCAGTCCAGGCTTCCCCTACTTC. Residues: CASSPGFPYF.

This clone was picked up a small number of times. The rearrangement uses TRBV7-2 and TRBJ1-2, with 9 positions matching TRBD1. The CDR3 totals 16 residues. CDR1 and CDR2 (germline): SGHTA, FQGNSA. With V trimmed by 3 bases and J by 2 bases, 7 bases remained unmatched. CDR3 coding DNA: TGTGCCAGCAGCTTGGGACAGGGAAGAGTGAACTATGGCTACACCTTC. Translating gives CASSLGQGRVNYGYTF.

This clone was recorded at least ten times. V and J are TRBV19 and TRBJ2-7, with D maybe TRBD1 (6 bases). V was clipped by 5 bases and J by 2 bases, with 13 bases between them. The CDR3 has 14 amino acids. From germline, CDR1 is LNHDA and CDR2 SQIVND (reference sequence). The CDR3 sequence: CASSVKGDTYEQYF. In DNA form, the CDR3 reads TGTGCCAGTAGTGTAAAGGGGGACACCTACGAGCAGTACTTC. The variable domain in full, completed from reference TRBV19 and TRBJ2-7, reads DGGITQSPKYLFRKEGQNVTLSCEQNLNHDAMYWYRQDPGQGLRLIYYSQIVNDFQKGDIAEGYSVSREKKESFPLTVTSAQKNPTAFYLCASSVKGDTYEQYFGPGTRLTVT.

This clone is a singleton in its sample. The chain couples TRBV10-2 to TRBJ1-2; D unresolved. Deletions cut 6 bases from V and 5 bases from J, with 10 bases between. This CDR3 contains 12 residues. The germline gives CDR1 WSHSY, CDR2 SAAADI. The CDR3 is CASSPDGYGYTF. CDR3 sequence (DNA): TGCGCCAGCAGCCCAGACGGGTATGGCTACACCTTC.

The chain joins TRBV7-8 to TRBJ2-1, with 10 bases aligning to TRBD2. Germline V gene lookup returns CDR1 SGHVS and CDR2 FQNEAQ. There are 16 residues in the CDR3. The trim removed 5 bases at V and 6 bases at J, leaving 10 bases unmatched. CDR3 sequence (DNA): TGTGCCAGCAGCCCGAAAAGCGGGAGGGCTCTCAATGAGCAGTTCTTC. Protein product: CASSPKSGRALNEQFF.

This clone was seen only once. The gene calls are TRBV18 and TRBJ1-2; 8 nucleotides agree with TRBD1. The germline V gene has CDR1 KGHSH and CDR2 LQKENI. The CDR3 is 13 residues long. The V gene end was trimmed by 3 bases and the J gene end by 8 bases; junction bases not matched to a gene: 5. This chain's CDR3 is CASSPQDRAGYTF. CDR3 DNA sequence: TGTGCCAGCTCACCCCAGGACAGGGCGGGCTACACCTTC.

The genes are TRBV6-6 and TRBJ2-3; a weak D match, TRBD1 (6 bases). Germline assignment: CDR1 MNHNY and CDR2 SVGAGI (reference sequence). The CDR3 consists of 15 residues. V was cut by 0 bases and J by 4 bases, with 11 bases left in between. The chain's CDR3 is CASSYSGGGADTQYF. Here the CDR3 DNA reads TGTGCCAGCAGTTACTCGGGTGGGGGCGCAGATACGCAGTATTTT.

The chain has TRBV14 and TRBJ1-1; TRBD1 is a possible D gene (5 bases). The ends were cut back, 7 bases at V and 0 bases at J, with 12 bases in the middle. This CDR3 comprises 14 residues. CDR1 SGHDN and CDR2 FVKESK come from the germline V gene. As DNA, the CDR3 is TGTGCCAGCATGGGGCCGGGCATGAACACTGAAGCTTTCTTT. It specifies CASMGPGMNTEAFF.

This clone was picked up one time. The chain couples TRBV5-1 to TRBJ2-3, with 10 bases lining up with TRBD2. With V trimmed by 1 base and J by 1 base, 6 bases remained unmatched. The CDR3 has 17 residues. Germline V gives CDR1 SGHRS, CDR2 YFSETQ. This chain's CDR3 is CASSLTPSGSGTDTQYF. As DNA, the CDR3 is TGCGCCAGCAGCTTGACCCCTAGCGGGAGCGGCACAGATACGCAGTATTTT.

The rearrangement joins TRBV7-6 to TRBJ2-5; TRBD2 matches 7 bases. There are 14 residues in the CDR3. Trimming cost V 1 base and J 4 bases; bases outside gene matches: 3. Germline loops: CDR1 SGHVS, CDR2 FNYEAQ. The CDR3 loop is CASSLGVAGETQYF. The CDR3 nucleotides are TGTGCCAGCAGCTTAGGAGTAGCGGGAGAGACCCAGTACTTC.

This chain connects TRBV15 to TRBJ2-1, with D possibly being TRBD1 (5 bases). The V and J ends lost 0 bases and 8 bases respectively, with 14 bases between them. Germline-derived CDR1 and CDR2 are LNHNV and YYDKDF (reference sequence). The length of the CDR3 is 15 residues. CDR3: CATSRDPGGADEQFF. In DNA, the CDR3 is TGTGCCACCAGCAGAGATCCCGGTGGGGCCGATGAGCAGTTCTTC.

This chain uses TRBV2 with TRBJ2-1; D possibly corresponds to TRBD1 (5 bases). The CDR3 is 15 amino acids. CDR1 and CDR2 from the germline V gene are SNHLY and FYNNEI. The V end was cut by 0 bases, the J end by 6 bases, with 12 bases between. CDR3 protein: CASSEAGAATNEQFF. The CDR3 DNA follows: TGTGCCAGCAGTGAAGCAGGGGCCGCAACCAATGAGCAGTTCTTC.

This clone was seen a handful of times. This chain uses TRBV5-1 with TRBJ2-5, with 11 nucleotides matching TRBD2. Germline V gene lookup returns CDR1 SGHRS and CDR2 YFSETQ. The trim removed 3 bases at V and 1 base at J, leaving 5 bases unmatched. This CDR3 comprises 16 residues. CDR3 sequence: CASSWGGLAAQETQYF. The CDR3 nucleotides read TGCGCCAGCAGCTGGGGGGGACTAGCGGCCCAAGAGACCCAGTACTTC.

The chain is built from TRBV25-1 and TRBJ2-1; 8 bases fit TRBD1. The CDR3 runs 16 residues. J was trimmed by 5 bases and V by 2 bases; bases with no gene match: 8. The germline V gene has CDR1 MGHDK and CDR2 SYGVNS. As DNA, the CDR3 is TGTGCCAGCAGTGAAATTGGGACAGGTCGGGACAATGAGCAGTTCTTC. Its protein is CASSEIGTGRDNEQFF.

CDR3 loop: CASSLWAPAHEQYF. CDR3 nucleotides: TGTGCCAGCAGTTTATGGGCCCCCGCCCACGAGCAGTACTTC. This chain uses TRBV27 with TRBJ2-7; no reliable D call. V shed 1 base and J shed 5 bases, with 12 bases lying between them. CDR1 MNHEY and CDR2 SMNVEV come from the germline V gene (reference sequence). This CDR3 has 14 amino acids.

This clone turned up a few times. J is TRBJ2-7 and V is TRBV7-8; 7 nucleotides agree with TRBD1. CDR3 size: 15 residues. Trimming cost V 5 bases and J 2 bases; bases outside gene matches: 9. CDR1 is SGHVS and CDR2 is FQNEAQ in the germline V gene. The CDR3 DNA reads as TGTGCCAGCAGCACCCGGACAGGCGCTACCTACGAGCAGTACTTC. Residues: CASSTRTGATYEQYF.

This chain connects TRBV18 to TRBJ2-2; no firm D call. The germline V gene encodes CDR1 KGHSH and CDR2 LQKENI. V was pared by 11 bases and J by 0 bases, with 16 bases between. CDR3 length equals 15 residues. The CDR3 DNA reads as TGTGCCGCCTCCGCTGACACGTCGAACACCGGGGAGCTGTTTTTT. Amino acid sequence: CAASADTSNTGELFF.